This entry lists 25 T cell receptor beta chains sequenced from one sample in a study of CD8+CD57+ T cells in acquired aplastic anemia. Flow cytometry had shown expanded CD8+CD57+ cells in the patients chosen for sequencing. TCR beta VDJ and CDR3 were profiled, and genomic DNA was the template. A single record per CDR3 protein comes from TCRdb applying MiXCR to the reads. The sample consists of some 200,000 distinct CDR3 sequences, about 60% of them appearing once. Sequencing was performed on sorted CD4+, CD8+, or CD8+CD57+ T cells (not recorded which) from PBMCs. The receptors come from a human donor with aplastic anemia.

The genes are TRBV19 and TRBJ1-1; D remains unclear. Germline loops: CDR1 LNHDA, CDR2 SQIVND (reference sequence). Trimming took off 3 bases at V and 1 base at J, with 6 bases between the two ends. The CDR3 covers 13 residues. CDR3 sequence (DNA): TGTGCCAGTAGTATCGGCCCGAACACTGAAGCTTTCTTT. The encoded protein is CASSIGPNTEAFF.

The chain links TRBV20-1 to TRBJ2-3; 14 bases map to TRBD2. Germline assignment: CDR1 DFQATT and CDR2 SNEGSKA (reference sequence). V gave up 4 bases and J gave up 2 bases; unmatched junction bases: 17. CDR3 length equals 20 residues. CDR3 nucleotides: TGCAGTGCTATGCCGCCCGCCGGGACTAGCGGGGGATCATCCACAGATACGCAGTATTTT. Translating gives CSAMPPAGTSGGSSTDTQYF.

J is TRBJ1-5 and V is TRBV24-1; 7 bases fit TRBD1. V lost 2 bases and J lost 7; bases outside the gene matches: 7. The CDR3 spans 15 residues. Germline V gives CDR1 KGHDR, CDR2 SFDVKD. In DNA form, the CDR3 reads TGTGCCACCAGTGATTCTTTGGCAGGGGGACAGCCCCAGCATTTT. Translation gives CATSDSLAGGQPQHF.

This chain connects TRBV10-3 to TRBJ2-1, with 10 nucleotides matching TRBD2. The CDR3 covers 15 residues. V dropped 10 bases and J dropped 4; count of bases not matched to a gene: 10. Germline V lookup: CDR1 ENHRY, CDR2 SYGVKD. The CDR3 nucleotides are TGTGCCAGCAGCCCGGGACTAGCGAGATACAATGAGCAGTTCTTC. This codes for CASSPGLARYNEQFF.

This clonotype showed up many times. The chain is built from TRBV30 and TRBJ2-7, with 10 bases fitting TRBD1. Germline CDR1 and CDR2: GTSNPN and SVGIG (reference sequence). The length of the CDR3 is 14 residues. The trim removed 0 bases at V and 2 bases at J, leaving 1 base unmatched. CDR3 nucleotides: TGTGCCTGGAGTGTAGGGACAGGGGCCTACGAGCAGTACTTC. Translation: CAWSVGTGAYEQYF. Supplemented by reference TRBV30 and TRBJ2-7, the full variable domain reads SQTIHQWPATLVQPVGSPLSLECTVEGTSNPNLYWYRQAAGRGLQLLFYSVGIGQISSEVPQNLSASRPQDRQFILSSKKLLLSDSGFYLCAWSVGTGAYEQYFGPGTRLTVT.

V is TRBV10-3 and J is TRBJ1-2; D gene unclear. Germline V CDR1 and CDR2: ENHRY, SYGVKD. The CDR3 sequence is 13 residues long. The germline V and J ends were trimmed by 0 bases and 9 bases, with 11 bases remaining between them. The CDR3, as DNA: TGTGCCATCAGTGAGTCAGGGCGTTATAGCTACACCTTC. This encodes CAISESGRYSYTF.

This chain connects TRBV20-1 to TRBJ2-5, with TRBD2 matching 13 bases. Trimming removed 6 bases from V and 5 bases from J; junction bases left unmatched: 9. The CDR3 has 15 amino acids. Germline values: CDR1 DFQATT, CDR2 SNEGSKA (reference sequence). DNA for the CDR3: TGCAGTGCCTCGACTAGCGGGGGGTCGGGGGAGACCCAGTACTTC. Translated: CSASTSGGSGETQYF.

Remarks on this clonotype: A junction boundary mismatches the germline segment, possibly from a read error. The gene calls are TRBV5-1 and TRBJ1-2; D is perhaps TRBD1 (5 bases). The CDR3 length is 16 residues. The germline V gene has CDR1 SGHRS and CDR2 YFSETQ. CDR3 loop: CASSVGVGGSPYGYTF. The CDR3, as DNA: TGTGCCAGCAGCGTAGGGGTTGGGGGTTCCCCTTATGGCTACACCTTC.

CDR3 nucleotides: TGTGCCACCAGCAGAGTAGTTTCAACGGATCAGTTCTTC. Amino acids: CATSRVVSTDQFF. The chain is built from TRBV15 and TRBJ2-1; D unclear. In germline, CDR1 is LNHNV, CDR2 YYDKDF (reference sequence). The CDR3 totals 13 residues. V lost 1 base and J lost 13, with 14 bases in between.

Concerning this clonotype itself: Lacking the conserved final phenylalanine or tryptophan, this CDR3 likely reflects a read error. This chain joins TRBV20-1 and TRBJ1-5; D ambiguous. Germline V CDR1 and CDR2: DFQATT, SNEGSKA (reference sequence). The CDR3 totals 13 residues. Between the trimmed V and J ends, which lost 2 bases and 7 bases, there was a span of 12 bases. CDR3: CSARRSADQPQHL. The CDR3 DNA follows: TGCAGTGCTAGACGGTCGGCGGACCAGCCCCAGCATCTT.

The gene calls are TRBV7-2 and TRBJ2-7; 7 positions match TRBD2. CDR3 length equals 14 residues. The V gene end was trimmed by 4 bases and the J gene end by 5 bases; junction bases not matched to a gene: 8. CDR1 and CDR2 from the germline V gene are SGHTA and FQGNSA. Here the CDR3 DNA reads TGTGCCAGCAGCTCCCGGGCGGGAGAGGACGAGCAGTACTTC. Translating gives CASSSRAGEDEQYF.

This clonotype has just a few counts. The gene calls are TRBV6-5 and TRBJ1-6; D not certain. The length of the CDR3 is 13 residues. CDR1 is MNHEY and CDR2 is SVGAGI in the germline V gene. V lost 6 bases and J 7 bases, leaving 10 bases between the germline ends. CDR3 bases: TGTGCCAGCAGCCCGGGCCTAAATTCACCCCTCCACTTT. It specifies CASSPGLNSPLHF.

The chain is built from TRBV6-1 and TRBJ2-3; weak D call: TRBD2 (5 bases). The CDR3 covers 13 residues. CDR1 MNHNS and CDR2 SASEGT come from the germline V gene. With 9 bases removed from V and 11 bases from J, the gap between germline ends came to 21 bases. The CDR3 nucleotides are TGTGCCAGTACCCCCCGCGAGGGAGTAGGGCAGTATTTT. Translated: CASTPREGVGQYF.

This clonotype was observed a few times. This chain links TRBV29-1 with TRBJ1-1; D ambiguous. V lost 4 bases, J lost 8 bases, and 11 bases lay in between. This CDR3 spans 11 amino acids. Germline assignment: CDR1 SQVTM and CDR2 ANQGSEA. The CDR3 region is CSVVSGVEAFF. Written as DNA, the CDR3 is TGCAGCGTTGTATCCGGGGTAGAAGCTTTCTTT.

V and J are TRBV15 and TRBJ2-2; 7 bases match TRBD2. After removal of 5 bases from V and 2 bases from J, the junction contained 2 bases not matched to a gene. The CDR3 has 14 residues. The germline CDR1 and CDR2 sequences are LNHNV and YYDKDF (reference sequence). The CDR3 loop is CATSREANTGELFF. CDR3 nucleotide sequence: TGTGCCACCAGCCGGGAGGCCAACACCGGGGAGCTGTTTTTT.

The sample holds many counts of this clonotype. The chain recombines TRBV20-1 with TRBJ2-5; D perhaps matches TRBD1 (5 bases). Germline CDR1 reads DFQATT; CDR2 reads SNEGSKA (reference sequence). V lost 1 base to trimming and J lost 1 base, with 13 bases between them. There are 15 residues in the CDR3. CDR3 amino acids: CSARALTALQETQYF. CDR3 bases: TGCAGTGCTAGAGCGTTGACAGCACTCCAAGAGACCCAGTACTTC.

The sample holds a few counts of this clonotype. The chain is built from TRBV7-8 and TRBJ1-6; D is uncertain. CDR3 length: 15 amino acids. The germline V and J ends were trimmed by 1 base and 8 bases, with 12 bases remaining between them. Germline V gene data show CDR1 as SGHVS and CDR2 as FQNEAQ. Written as DNA, the CDR3 is TGTGCCAGCAGCTTAGGCACCGCGGGAGATTCACCCCTCCACTTT. Protein product: CASSLGTAGDSPLHF.

This clonotype was detected only a few times. The CDR3 bases are TGTGCCATCGCCGCGGATAGCAATCAGCCCCAGCATTTT. Translating it yields CAIAADSNQPQHF. The chain is built from TRBV10-3 and TRBJ1-5; no definite D call. The CDR3 covers 13 residues. The germline V gene encodes CDR1 ENHRY and CDR2 SYGVKD. The germline V and J ends were trimmed by 8 bases and 0 bases, with 8 bases remaining between them.

The J gene is TRBJ2-1, the V gene TRBV20-1, with 8 bases identical to TRBD2. The V gene end was trimmed by 0 bases and the J gene end by 0 bases; junction bases not matched to a gene: 4. The CDR3 is 16 residues long. Germline V CDR1 and CDR2: DFQATT, SNEGSKA (reference sequence). CDR3 residues: CSARDLRGVSYNEQFF. CDR3 nucleotides: TGCAGTGCTAGAGATTTGCGGGGGGTCTCCTACAATGAGCAGTTCTTC.

The genes are TRBV15 and TRBJ1-6, with D possibly TRBD1 on 5 matching bases. With 6 bases removed from V and 8 bases from J, the gap between germline ends came to 5 bases. The CDR3 extends over 11 amino acids. Germline lookup yields CDR1 LNHNV and CDR2 YYDKDF (reference sequence). CDR3 sequence (DNA): TGTGCCACCAGGGGGGATTCACCCCTCCACTTT. Its protein product is CATRGDSPLHF.

Points on this clonotype: A junction end diverges from the germline sequence, so it may reflect a read error. This sequence joins TRBV7-2 and TRBJ2-3, with D possibly being TRBD1 or TRBD2 (5 bases each). Per the germline V gene, CDR1 is SGHTA and CDR2 is FQGNSA. This CDR3 is built from 15 residues. Here the CDR3 reads CASRPGRPRSDAQYF. CDR3 nucleotides: TGTGCCAGCAGACCGGGGCGGCCTAGATCAGATGCGCAGTATTTT.

A single count supports this clonotype. The chain carries TRBV29-1 and TRBJ2-7, with 11 positions matching TRBD2. The CDR3 length is 17 residues. Germline V gives CDR1 SQVTM, CDR2 ANQGSEA. V shed 3 bases, J shed 1 base, and the junction held 11 bases outside the gene matches. CDR3: CSVEAPMGLAESYEQYF. Here the CDR3 DNA reads TGCAGCGTTGAGGCCCCGATGGGACTAGCGGAATCCTACGAGCAGTACTTC.

Many counts were recorded for this clonotype. The chain couples TRBV19 to TRBJ2-3, with 11 bases fitting TRBD2. V lost 4 bases and J lost 3; bases outside the gene matches: 6. Germline V gene sequence: CDR1 LNHDA, CDR2 SQIVND (reference sequence). The CDR3 loop spans 16 amino acids. In DNA, the CDR3 is TGTGCCAGTAGTACCTTACTAGCGGGGGCGACAGATACGCAGTATTTT. This encodes CASSTLLAGATDTQYF.

The chain uses TRBV29-1 and TRBJ1-1; no firm D call. The CDR3 is made up of 14 amino acids. V shed 6 bases and J shed 0 bases, with 14 bases lying between them. Germline loops: CDR1 SQVTM, CDR2 ANQGSEA. The CDR3 loop is CSVVRTAMNTEAFF. The CDR3 region has the DNA TGCAGCGTCGTGAGGACGGCTATGAACACTGAAGCTTTCTTT.

This clonotype occurred a few times. The V gene is TRBV4-1, the J gene TRBJ2-3; D unresolved. Trimming took 4 bases from V and 0 from J, leaving 17 bases between them. The CDR3 consists of 17 residues. Germline lookup yields CDR1 MGHRA and CDR2 YSYEKL. The CDR3 region is CASSREIASFSTDTQYF. The CDR3 DNA follows: TGCGCCAGCAGCCGAGAAATAGCCTCCTTTAGCACAGATACGCAGTATTTT.